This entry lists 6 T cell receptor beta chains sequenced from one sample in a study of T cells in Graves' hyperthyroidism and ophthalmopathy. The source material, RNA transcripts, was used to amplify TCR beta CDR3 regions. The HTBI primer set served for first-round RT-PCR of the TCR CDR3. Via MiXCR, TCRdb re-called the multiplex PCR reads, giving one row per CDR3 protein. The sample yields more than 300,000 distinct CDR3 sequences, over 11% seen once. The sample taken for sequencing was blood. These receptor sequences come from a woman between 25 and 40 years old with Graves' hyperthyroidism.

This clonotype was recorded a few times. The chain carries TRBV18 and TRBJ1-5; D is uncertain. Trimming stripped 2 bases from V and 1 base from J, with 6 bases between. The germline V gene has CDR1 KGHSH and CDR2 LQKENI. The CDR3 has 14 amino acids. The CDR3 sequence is CASSPTPSNQPQHF. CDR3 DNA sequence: TGTGCCAGCTCACCAACACCGAGCAATCAGCCCCAGCATTTT.

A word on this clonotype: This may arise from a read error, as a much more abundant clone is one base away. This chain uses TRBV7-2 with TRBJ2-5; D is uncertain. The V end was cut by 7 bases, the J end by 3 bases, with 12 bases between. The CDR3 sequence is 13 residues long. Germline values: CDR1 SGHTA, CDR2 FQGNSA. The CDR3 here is CASTRTPEETQYF. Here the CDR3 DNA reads TGTGCCAGCACCCGTACCCCAGAAGAGACCCAGTACTTC.

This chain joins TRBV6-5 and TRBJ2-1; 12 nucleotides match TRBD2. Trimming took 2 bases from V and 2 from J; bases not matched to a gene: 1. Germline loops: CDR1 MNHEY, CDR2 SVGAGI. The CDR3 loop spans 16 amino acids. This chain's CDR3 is CASSYGLAGTYNEQFF. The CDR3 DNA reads TGTGCCAGCAGTTACGGACTAGCGGGGACCTACAATGAGCAGTTCTTC.

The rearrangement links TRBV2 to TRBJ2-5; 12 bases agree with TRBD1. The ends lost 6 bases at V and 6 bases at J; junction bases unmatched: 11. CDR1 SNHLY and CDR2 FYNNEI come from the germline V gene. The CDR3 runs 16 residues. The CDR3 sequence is CASRSSGTGGLKTQYF. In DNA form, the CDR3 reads TGTGCCAGCAGGTCTTCGGGGACAGGGGGCTTAAAGACCCAGTACTTC. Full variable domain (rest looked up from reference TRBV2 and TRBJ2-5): EPEVTQTPSHQVTQMGQEVILRCVPISNHLYFYWYRQILGQKVEFLVSFYNNEISEKSEIFDDQFSVERPDGSNFTLKIRSTKLEDSAMYFCASRSSGTGGLKTQYFGPGTRLLVL.

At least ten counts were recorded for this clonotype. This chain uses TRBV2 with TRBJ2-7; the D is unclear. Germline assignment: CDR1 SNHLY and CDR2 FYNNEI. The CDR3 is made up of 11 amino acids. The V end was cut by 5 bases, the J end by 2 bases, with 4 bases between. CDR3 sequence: CASSPTYEQYF. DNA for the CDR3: TGTGCCAGCAGTCCCACCTACGAGCAGTACTTC.

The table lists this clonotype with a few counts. CDR3 bases: TGTGCCAGCAGTCCGCCCACAGGGGGCGCCTATGGCTACACCTTC. Protein: CASSPPTGGAYGYTF. The chain joins TRBV6-1 to TRBJ1-2; the match to TRBD1 covers 9 bases. With V trimmed by 5 bases and J by 4 bases, 8 bases remained unmatched. The CDR3 sequence is 15 residues long. Germline V gene sequence: CDR1 MNHNS, CDR2 SASEGT.